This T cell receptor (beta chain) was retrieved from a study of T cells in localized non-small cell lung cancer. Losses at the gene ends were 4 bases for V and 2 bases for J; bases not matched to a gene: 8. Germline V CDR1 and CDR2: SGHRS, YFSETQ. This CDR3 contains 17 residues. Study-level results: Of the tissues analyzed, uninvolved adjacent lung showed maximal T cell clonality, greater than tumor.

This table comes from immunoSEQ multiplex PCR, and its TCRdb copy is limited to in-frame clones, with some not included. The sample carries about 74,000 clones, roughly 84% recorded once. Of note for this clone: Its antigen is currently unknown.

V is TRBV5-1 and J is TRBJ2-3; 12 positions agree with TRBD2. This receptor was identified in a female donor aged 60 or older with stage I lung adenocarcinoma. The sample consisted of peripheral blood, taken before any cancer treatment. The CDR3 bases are TGCGCCAGCAGCCCGCCGACTAGCGGGAGCGCCACAGATACGCAGTATTTT. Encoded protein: CASSPPTSGSATDTQYF.